This T cell receptor beta chain was captured in a study of cytomegalovirus exposure and HLA in healthy donors. Study information: Researchers previously reported finding fewer than 120 million unique TCR beta sequences from approximately 190 million T cells. General observations from the study: Clonal expansion was found to be greater in HLA-associated TCR beta chains than in equally common others in a later analysis.

Primers: 60 Vbeta forward and 13 Jbeta reverse. The method was immunoSEQ multiplex PCR; TCRdb's version includes in-frame clones alone and lacks a portion of them. The table records some 150,000 clones, around 73% of them present only once. Trimming cost V 4 bases and J 4 bases, with 14 bases left between them. Germline V gene lookup returns CDR1 SGHVT and CDR2 SQSDAQ. This CDR3 region has 15 residues. Turning to this clone: Its specificity is not known.

The source of this sequence is a male donor in good health and CMV-seronegative. Sequenced sample: PBMCs. The chain recombines TRBV7-4 with TRBJ1-5; D is perhaps TRBD1 (5 bases). The CDR3 nucleotides are TGTGCCAGCAGCTACGGTCCACAGGTAAATCAGCCCCAGCATTTT. Translated, it gives CASSYGPQVNQPQHF. Supplemented by reference TRBV7-4 and TRBJ1-5, the full variable domain reads GAGVSQSPRYKVAKRGRDVALRCDSISGHVTLYWYRQTLGQGSEVLTYSQSDAQRDKSGRPSGRFSAERPERSVSTLKIQRTEQGDSAVYLCASSYGPQVNQPQHFGDGTRLSIL.